Listed here is a single T cell receptor (beta chain). Trimming took off 0 bases at V and 5 bases at J, with 2 bases between the two ends. This CDR3 is built from 12 residues. This entry belongs to a study of blood T cell repertoires in COVID-19. Overall study: Sites across the United States, Italy and Spain contributed samples from acute and convalescent COVID-19. T cells, B-cell-depleted T cells, or PBMCs provided the cDNA or gDNA that served as material.

Authors' processing steps: Cell counts per sample came from amplifying reference gene primers. The data were produced by immunoSEQ multiplex PCR, yet TCRdb's version contains in-frame clones alone and is incomplete. V and J calls and clone size follow that table, whereas D and trimming were derived from the DNA. There are roughly 100,000 clones in the sample; roughly 89% occur only once, and around 2% lies in the top ten. This chain connects TRBV23-1 to TRBJ1-3; D gene ambiguous. TRBV23-1 is an open reading frame, and its role is uncertain. This clonotype was obtained from a woman aged 50 to 60 with COVID-19, enrolled during active disease. The sample taken for sequencing was peripheral blood. The CDR3 loop is CASSQSRNTIYF. In nucleotides, the CDR3 is TGCGCCAGCAGTCAATCCAGAAACACCATATATTTT.